This T cell receptor (beta chain) emerged from a study of T-cell reconstitution after alpha-beta-depleted transplantation in children. This clonotype was picked up many times. Unique molecular identifiers were used in preparing the TCRbeta library. TCRdb reprocessed the PCR reads via MiXCR and lists one record per CDR3 protein. Of 170,000 or so distinct CDR3 sequences in the sample, around 6.8% were seen once. The germline gives CDR1 SGDLS, CDR2 YYNGEE. The CDR3 consists of 15 residues. V lost 2 bases to trimming and J lost 4 bases, with 12 bases between them. The sequence was obtained from a human donor who donated a stem cell graft to a child with Wiskott-Aldrich syndrome. The J gene is TRBJ1-4, the V gene TRBV9; no firm D call. The sample here was PBMCs from the stem cell graft donor, taken from the stem cell graft. Here the CDR3 reads CASSVADGYNEKLFF. The CDR3 bases are TGTGCCAGCAGCGTTGCTGACGGATATAATGAAAAACTGTTTTTT.